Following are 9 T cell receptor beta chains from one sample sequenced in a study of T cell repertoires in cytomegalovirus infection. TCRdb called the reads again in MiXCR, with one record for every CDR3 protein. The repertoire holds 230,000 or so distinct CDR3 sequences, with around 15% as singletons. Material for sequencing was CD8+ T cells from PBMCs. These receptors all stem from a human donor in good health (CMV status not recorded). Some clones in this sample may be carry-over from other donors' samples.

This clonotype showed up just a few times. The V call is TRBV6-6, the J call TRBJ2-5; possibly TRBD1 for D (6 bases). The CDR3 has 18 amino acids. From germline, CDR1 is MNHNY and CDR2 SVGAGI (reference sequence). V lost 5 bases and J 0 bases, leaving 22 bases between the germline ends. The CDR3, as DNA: TGTGCCAGCAGTCATTTATCGGTGAGGGGGAGCTACCAAGAGACCCAGTACTTC. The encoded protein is CASSHLSVRGSYQETQYF.

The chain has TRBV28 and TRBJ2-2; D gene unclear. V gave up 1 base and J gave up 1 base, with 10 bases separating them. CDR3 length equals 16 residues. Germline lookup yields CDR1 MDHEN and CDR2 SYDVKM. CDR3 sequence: CASSLYPGENTGELFF. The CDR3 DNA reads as TGTGCCAGCAGTTTATACCCAGGAGAGAACACCGGGGAGCTGTTTTTT.

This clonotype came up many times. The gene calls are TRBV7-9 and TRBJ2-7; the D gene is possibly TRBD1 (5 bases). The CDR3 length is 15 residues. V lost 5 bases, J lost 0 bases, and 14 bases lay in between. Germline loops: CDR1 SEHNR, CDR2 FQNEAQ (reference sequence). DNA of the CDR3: TGTGCCAGCAGCCCGCGTGACAGATTCTCCTACGAGCAGTACTTC. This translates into CASSPRDRFSYEQYF.

The CDR3 nucleotides are TGTGCCAGCAGTTACAGCGGGGCTCAGAATGAGCAGTTCTTC. It specifies CASSYSGAQNEQFF. The rearrangement joins TRBV6-2 or TRBV6-3 to TRBJ2-1, with TRBD2 matching 7 bases. The length of the CDR3 is 14 residues. The ends lost 2 bases at V and 7 bases at J; junction bases unmatched: 5. Germline V gene sequence: CDR1 MNHEY, CDR2 SVGEGT.

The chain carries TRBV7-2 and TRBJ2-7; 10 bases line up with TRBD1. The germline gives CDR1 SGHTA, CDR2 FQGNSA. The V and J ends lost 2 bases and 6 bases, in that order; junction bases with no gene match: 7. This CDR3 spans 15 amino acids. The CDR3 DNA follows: TGTGCCAGCAGCTTACGTCCGACAGGGGGCGCCGAGCAGTACTTC. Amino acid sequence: CASSLRPTGGAEQYF.

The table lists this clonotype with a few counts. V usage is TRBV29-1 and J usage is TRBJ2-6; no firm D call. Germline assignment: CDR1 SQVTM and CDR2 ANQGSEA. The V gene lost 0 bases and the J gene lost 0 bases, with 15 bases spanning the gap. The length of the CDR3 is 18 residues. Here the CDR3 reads CSVEEVSGMYSGANVLTF. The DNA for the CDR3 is TGCAGCGTTGAAGAGGTCTCTGGTATGTACTCTGGGGCCAACGTCCTGACTTTC.

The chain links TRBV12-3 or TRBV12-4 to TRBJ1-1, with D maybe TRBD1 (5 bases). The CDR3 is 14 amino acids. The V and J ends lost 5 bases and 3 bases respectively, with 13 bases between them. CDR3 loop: CASSPDGGYTEAFF. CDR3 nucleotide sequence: TGTGCCAGCAGTCCCGATGGGGGGTACACTGAAGCTTTCTTT.

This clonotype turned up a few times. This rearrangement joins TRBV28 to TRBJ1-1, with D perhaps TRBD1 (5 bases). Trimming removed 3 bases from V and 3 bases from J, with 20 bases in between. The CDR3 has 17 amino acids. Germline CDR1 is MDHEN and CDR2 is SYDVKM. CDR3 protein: CASSFLSEGLKDTEAFF. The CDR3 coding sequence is TGTGCCAGCAGTTTTTTATCCGAGGGGCTAAAGGACACTGAAGCTTTCTTT.

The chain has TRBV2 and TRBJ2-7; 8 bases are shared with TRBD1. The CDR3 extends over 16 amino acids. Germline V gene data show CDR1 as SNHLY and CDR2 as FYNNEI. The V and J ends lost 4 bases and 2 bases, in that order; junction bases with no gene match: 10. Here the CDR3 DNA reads TGTGCCAGCAGTGCTTTGATGGGACAGGTAACCTACGAGCAGTACTTC. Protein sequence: CASSALMGQVTYEQYF. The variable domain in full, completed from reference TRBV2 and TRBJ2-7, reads EPEVTQTPSHQVTQMGQEVILRCVPISNHLYFYWYRQILGQKVEFLVSFYNNEISEKSEIFDDQFSVERPDGSNFTLKIRSTKLEDSAMYFCASSALMGQVTYEQYFGPGTRLTVT.